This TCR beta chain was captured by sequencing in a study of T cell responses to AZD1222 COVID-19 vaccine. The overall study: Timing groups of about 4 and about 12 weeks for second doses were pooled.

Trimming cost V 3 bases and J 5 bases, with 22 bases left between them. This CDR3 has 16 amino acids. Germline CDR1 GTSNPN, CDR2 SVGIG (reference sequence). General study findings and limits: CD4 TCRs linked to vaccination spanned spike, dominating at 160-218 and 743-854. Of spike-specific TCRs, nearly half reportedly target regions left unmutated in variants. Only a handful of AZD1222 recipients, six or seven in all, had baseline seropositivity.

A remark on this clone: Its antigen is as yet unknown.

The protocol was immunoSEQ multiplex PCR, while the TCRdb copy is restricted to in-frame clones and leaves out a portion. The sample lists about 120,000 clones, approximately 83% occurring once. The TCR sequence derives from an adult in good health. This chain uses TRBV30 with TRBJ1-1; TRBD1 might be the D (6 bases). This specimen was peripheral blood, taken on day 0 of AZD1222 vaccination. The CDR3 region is CAWRNYGGGSSTEAFF. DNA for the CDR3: TGTGCCTGGAGAAATTACGGGGGGGGCTCTTCGACTGAAGCTTTCTTT.